What follows are 9 T cell receptor beta chains derived from one specimen sequenced in a study of T cells in Graves' hyperthyroidism and ophthalmopathy. Amplified regions were TCR beta CDR3 sequences from RNA transcripts. TCR CDR3 regions were first amplified by RT-PCR with HTBI primers. TCRdb re-analysed the multiplex PCR reads in MiXCR, keeping a single row per CDR3 protein. This sample has about 640,000 distinct CDR3 sequences, with roughly 15% found just once. The sequenced sample was blood. These receptors were obtained from a woman in her 50s with Graves' ophthalmopathy.

The chain has TRBV9 and TRBJ1-5; D is undetermined. V lost 0 bases to trimming and J lost 7 bases, with 11 bases between them. The CDR3 loop spans 14 amino acids. The V gene's germline CDR1 is SGDLS and CDR2 YYNGEE. CDR3 nucleotides: TGTGCCAGCAGCGTAGGGCCCGGACTCCAGCCCCAGCATTTT. This gives the protein CASSVGPGLQPQHF. The whole variable domain, remainder taken from reference TRBV9 and TRBJ1-5, is DSGVTQTPKHLITATGQRVTLRCSPRSGDLSVYWYQQSLDQGLQFLIQYYNGEERAKGNILERFSAQQFPDLHSELNLSSLELGDSALYFCASSVGPGLQPQHFGDGTRLSIL.

This clonotype was seen ten or more times. This chain uses TRBV12-3 or TRBV12-4 with TRBJ1-2; TRBD1 aligns across 11 bases. CDR3 length: 16 amino acids. The V segment lost 5 bases and the J segment 2 bases; nucleotides outside the gene matches: 7. CDR3 sequence reads: CASSAPRTGGNYGYTF. The CDR3 bases are TGTGCCAGCAGTGCCCCCAGGACAGGGGGCAACTATGGCTACACCTTC.

This clonotype was recorded many times. CDR3 DNA sequence: TGTGCCAGCAGACGGGACGGAACTAGCACAGATACGCAGTATTTT. It specifies CASRRDGTSTDTQYF. The chain joins TRBV6-2 or TRBV6-3 to TRBJ2-3; D assignment may be TRBD1 or TRBD2 (5 bases each). Trimming removed 6 bases at V and 0 bases at J, with 13 bases between. This CDR3 region has 15 residues. Germline CDR1 is MNHEY and CDR2 is SVGEGT.

This clonotype was observed at least ten times. This sequence joins TRBV28 and TRBJ1-1, with D unclear. CDR1 and CDR2 from the germline V gene are MDHEN and SYDVKM. The CDR3 has 16 residues. V was pared by 2 bases and J by 4 bases, with 17 bases between. The CDR3 region is CASSLPSLGYTTEAFF. The CDR3 DNA reads TGTGCCAGCAGTTTACCGTCTCTAGGGTATACCACTGAAGCTTTCTTT.

This clonotype has ten or more counts. The chain uses TRBV11-2 and TRBJ2-7; TRBD1 matches at 12 bases. V shed 1 base, J shed 5 bases, and the junction held 6 bases outside the gene matches. The CDR3 has 16 amino acids. Looked up from germline, CDR1 is SGHAT and CDR2 is FQNNGV. CDR3 residues: CASSLGPGQGAHEQYF. CDR3 sequence (DNA): TGTGCCAGCAGCTTAGGTCCGGGACAGGGGGCTCACGAGCAGTACTTC.

The chain couples TRBV18 to TRBJ2-7, with 8 bases lining up with TRBD2. Germline CDR1 is KGHSH and CDR2 is LQKENI. The CDR3 length is 13 residues. The V and J ends lost 0 bases and 7 bases, in that order; junction bases with no gene match: 2. In DNA, the CDR3 is TGTGCCAGCTCACCACCTAGCGGGAAGGAGCAGTACTTC. Protein sequence: CASSPPSGKEQYF.

This clonotype came up a few times. The J gene is TRBJ1-5, the V gene TRBV19, with no clear D. CDR1 is LNHDA, CDR2 SQIVND, per germline (reference sequence). The CDR3 has 12 amino acids. V shed 1 base and J shed 7 bases, with 5 bases lying between them. The CDR3 spells CASSIAPQPQHF. CDR3 nucleotide sequence: TGTGCCAGTAGTATAGCGCCCCAGCCCCAGCATTTT.

In this sample, this clonotype turned up many times. The V gene is TRBV27, the J gene TRBJ2-7, with TRBD2 matching 12 bases. CDR3 length equals 15 residues. J gave up 2 bases and V 7 bases, and 6 bases lay outside the gene matches. CDR1 is MNHEY, CDR2 SMNVEV, per germline (reference sequence). CDR3 DNA sequence: TGTGCCAGCACCCCTTCTAGCGGGAGGGCCTACGAGCAGTACTTC. Protein sequence: CASTPSSGRAYEQYF.

This clonotype occurred a few times. The gene calls are TRBV18 and TRBJ2-1; unclear D gene. Looked up from germline, CDR1 is KGHSH and CDR2 is LQKENI. Trimming left V 3 bases short and J 7 bases short, with 10 bases between. The length of the CDR3 is 13 residues. The CDR3 sequence is CASSPEKINEQFF. The CDR3 region has the DNA TGTGCCAGCTCACCGGAAAAGATAAATGAGCAGTTCTTC.